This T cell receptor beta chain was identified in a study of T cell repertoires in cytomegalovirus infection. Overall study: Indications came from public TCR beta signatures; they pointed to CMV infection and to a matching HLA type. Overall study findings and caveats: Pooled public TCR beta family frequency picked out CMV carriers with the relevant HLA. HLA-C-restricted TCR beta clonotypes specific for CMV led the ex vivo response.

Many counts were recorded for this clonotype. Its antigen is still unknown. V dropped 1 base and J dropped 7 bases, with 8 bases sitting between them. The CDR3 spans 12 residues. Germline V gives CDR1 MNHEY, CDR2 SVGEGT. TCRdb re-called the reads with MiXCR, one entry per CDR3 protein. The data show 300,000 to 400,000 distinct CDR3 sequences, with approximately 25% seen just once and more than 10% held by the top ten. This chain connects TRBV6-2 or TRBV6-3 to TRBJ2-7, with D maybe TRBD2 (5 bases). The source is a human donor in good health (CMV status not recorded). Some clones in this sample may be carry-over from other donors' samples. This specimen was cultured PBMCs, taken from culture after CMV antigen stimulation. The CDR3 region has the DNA TGTGCCAGCAGTTACTATGGCGGGGAGCAGTACTTC. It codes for CASSYYGGEQYF.